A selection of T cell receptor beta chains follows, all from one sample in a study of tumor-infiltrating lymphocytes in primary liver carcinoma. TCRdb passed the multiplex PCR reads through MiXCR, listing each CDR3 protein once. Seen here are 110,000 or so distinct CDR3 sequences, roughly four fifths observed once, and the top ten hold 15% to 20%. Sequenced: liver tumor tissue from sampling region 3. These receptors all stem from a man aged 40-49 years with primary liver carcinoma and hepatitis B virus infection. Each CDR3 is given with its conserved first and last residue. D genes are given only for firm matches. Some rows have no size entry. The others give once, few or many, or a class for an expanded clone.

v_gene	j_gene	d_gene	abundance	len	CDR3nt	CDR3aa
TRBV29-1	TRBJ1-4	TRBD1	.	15	TGCAGCGTTGGAGAAGACAGGGGTAGGAGTGAAAAACTGCTTTTT	CSVGEDRGRSEKLLF
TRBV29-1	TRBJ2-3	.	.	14	TGCAGCGTTGAGTTAGCCCAAGCCATACATACACAGTATTTT	CSVELAQAIHTQYF
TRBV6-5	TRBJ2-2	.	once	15	TGTGCCACCAGCGTATCGGGAGTCTCTGGCGTGGAGCTGTTTTTT	CATSVSGVSGVELFF
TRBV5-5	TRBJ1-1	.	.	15	.	CASSLVPGPRLKLSF
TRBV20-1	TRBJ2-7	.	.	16	TGCAGTGCCAACAACCCCCATGGGAGACTCCCCTACGAGCAGTACTTC	CSANNPHGRLPYEQYF
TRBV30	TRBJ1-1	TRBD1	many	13	TGTGCCTGGAGTGAGACAGGGAGCACTGAAGCTTTCTTT	CAWSETGSTEAFF
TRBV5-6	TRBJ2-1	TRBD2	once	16	TGTGCCAGCAGCTTGGTTGCGGGAGCTGGGGGTAATGAGCACTTCTTC	CASSLVAGAGGNEHFF
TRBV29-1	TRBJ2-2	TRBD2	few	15	TGCAGCGTTGGGACTAGCGCAGTGAACACCGGGGAACTGTTTTTT	CSVGTSAVNTGELFF
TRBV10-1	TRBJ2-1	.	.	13	TGCGCCAACACCGCAAACCTAGGGGGTGAGCAGTTCTTC	CANTANLGGEQFF
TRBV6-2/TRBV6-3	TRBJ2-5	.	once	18	TGTGCCAACAGTTCCCACCCTCGGGACTTCCTGTACCAAGGGGCCCAGTACTTC	CANSSHPRDFLYQGAQYF
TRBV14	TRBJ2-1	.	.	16	TGTGCCAGCACTGCCGTAGTGGGATGGGTAAACTATGAGCAGTTCTTC	CASTAVVGWVNYEQFF
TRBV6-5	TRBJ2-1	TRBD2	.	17	TGCGCCAGCAGTAAATCTAGCGGGAGGGGGTGGTACAATGAGCAGTTCTTC	CASSKSSGRGWYNEQFF
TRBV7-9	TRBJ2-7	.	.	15	TGTGCCAGCAGCTTGGACCCCCAAACCTCCTACGTGCAGTATTTC	CASSLDPQTSYVQYF
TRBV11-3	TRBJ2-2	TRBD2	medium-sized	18	TGTGCCAGCAGCTTAGGGCGGATAGCGGGAGGGAACACCGGGGAGCTGTTTTTT	CASSLGRIAGGNTGELFF
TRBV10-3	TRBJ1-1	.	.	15	TGTGCGATCAGTGAGTCAAAATTGCGGAACACTGAAACTTTCTTT	CAISESKLRNTETFF
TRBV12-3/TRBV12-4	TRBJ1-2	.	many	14	TGTGCCAGCAGTACCGCCGGAGGGAGGCGTGGCTACACCTTC	CASSTAGGRRGYTF
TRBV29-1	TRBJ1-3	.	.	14	TGCAGCGTTGAGGGGGGAAAAGTGATGAACACCATATATTTT	CSVEGGKVMNTIYF
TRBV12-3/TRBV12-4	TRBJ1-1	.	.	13	TGTGTCAGCAGCAACATTGATGGGACTGAAGCTTTCTTT	CVSSNIDGTEAFF
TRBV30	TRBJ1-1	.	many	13	TGTGCCTGGAGTGTAAAGGGAGGTAAAGAAGCTTTCTTT	CAWSVKGGKEAFF
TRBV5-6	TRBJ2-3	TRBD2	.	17	TGTGCCAGTAGCCATAATGGACTAGCGGGGATCATAGATACGCAGTATTTT	CASSHNGLAGIIDTQYF
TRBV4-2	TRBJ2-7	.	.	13	TGTGCCAGCAGCCAAGGAATCATCTCCGAGCAGTACTTC	CASSQGIISEQYF
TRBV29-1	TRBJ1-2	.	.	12	TGCAGCGCAGGACTGCGCAACTATGGCTACATCTTC	CSAGLRNYGYIF
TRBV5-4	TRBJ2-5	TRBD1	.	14	TGTGCCAGCTGCTTGGACAGGGGGGCAGAGTCCCAGTACTTC	CASCLDRGAESQYF
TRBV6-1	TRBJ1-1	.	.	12	TGTGTCAGCAATGGGTGGAACACTGAAGCTTTCTTT	CVSNGWNTEAFF
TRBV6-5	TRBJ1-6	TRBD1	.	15	TGTGCCAGCAGGAGAGACACAGGGGGCAGTTCATCTCTCCACTTT	CASRRDTGGSSSLHF
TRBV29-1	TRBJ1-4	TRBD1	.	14	TGCAATACTTCTGGACAGGGATATTGTGAAAAACTGTTTTTT	CNTSGQGYCEKLFF
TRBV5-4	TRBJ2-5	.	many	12	TGTGCCAGCAGCTTGTTTCTAGAGACCCAGTACTTC	CASSLFLETQYF
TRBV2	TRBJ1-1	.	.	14	TGTGTCAGCAGGATACACGGTGGTAACACTGAAGCTTTCTTT	CVSRIHGGNTEAFF
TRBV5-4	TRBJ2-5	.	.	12	TGTGTCAGCTGCTTGGACAAGTCCGTCAAATACTTC	CVSCLDKSVKYF
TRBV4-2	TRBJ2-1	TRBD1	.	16	TGTGCCAGTAGCCACGCCGGGAGACAGGGGAACAATGAACAGTTCTTC	CASSHAGRQGNNEQFF
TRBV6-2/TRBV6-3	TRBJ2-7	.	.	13	TGTACCAGCAGTTACAGACTAACAACCGAGCAGTACTTC	CTSSYRLTTEQYF
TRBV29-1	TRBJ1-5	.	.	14	TGCAGCGTTGTTAAGGGACCCCATAATCAGCCCCAGCATTTT	CSVVKGPHNQPQHF
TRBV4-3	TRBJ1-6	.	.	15	TGCGCCAACAGCAATGGGGGTTGGGCGAATTCACCCCTCCACTTT	CANSNGGWANSPLHF
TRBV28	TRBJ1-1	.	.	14	TGTGCCAGCTTCAACACCCCAGAGGACACTGTAGCTTTCTTT	CASFNTPEDTVAFF
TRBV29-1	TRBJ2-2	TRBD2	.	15	TGCAGCATTGGGACTAGCGCAGCGAACGCCGGGGAGCTGTTTTTT	CSIGTSAANAGELFF
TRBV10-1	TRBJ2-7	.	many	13	TGCGCCAGCAGTGAGTCTGGCAGGGACGAGCAGTACTTC	CASSESGRDEQYF
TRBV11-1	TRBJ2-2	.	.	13	TGTACCAACAGCTTTTGGGACACCCGGGAGCTGTTTTTT	CTNSFWDTRELFF
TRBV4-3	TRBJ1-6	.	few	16	TGCGCCAGCAGCTCCCGGGACGGGGGAAGGAACTCACCCCTCCACTTT	CASSSRDGGRNSPLHF
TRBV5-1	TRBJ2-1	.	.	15	TGCGCCAGCAGCTTAGGGCTAGTGGGTACCAATGAGCAGTTCTTC	CASSLGLVGTNEQFF
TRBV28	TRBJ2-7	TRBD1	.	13	TGTGCCGGCAGTTTACAGGGGCCCGTGGAGCAGTACTTC	CAGSLQGPVEQYF
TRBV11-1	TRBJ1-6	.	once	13	TGCGCCAACAGCCGGACACTGATTTCACCCTTCCACTTT	CANSRTLISPFHF
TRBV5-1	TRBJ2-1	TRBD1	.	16	TGCGCCAGCAGCTTGACACAGGGGACGGTTTACAATGAGCAGTTCTTC	CASSLTQGTVYNEQFF
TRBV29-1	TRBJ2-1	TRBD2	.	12	TGCAGCGTTTATCACCCGTCAGGGACTATTTTCTTC	CSVYHPSGTIFF
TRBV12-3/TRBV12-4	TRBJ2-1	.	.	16	TGTGACAGCAGTTTAGGAGGGGGCCTACTCGATAATGAGCAGTTCTTC	CDSSLGGGLLDNEQFF
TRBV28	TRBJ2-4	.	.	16	TGTGTCAGCAGTACATACCGGACCAAGGCCAAAAACATTCAGTACTTC	CVSSTYRTKAKNIQYF
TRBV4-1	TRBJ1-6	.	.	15	TGCGCCAGCAACCAACTTAACGGCTTGAATTCATCCCTCCACTTT	CASNQLNGLNSSLHF
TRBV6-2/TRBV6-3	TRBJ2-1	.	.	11	TGTGCCAGTAGCTACCACATTGAGCAGTTCTTC	CASSYHIEQFF
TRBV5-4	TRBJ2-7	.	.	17	TGTGCCAGCAGCGGGGGGCCGGGGGCGGAAAACACCTACGAGCTGTACTTC	CASSGGPGAENTYELYF
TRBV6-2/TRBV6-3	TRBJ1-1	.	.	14	TGTGCCAGTCGGCGAGGGGGAATGGACACCGAAGCTTTCTTT	CASRRGGMDTEAFF
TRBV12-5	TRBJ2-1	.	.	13	TGTGCTAGTGGTCCCCGTTACTCCGGTGAGCGGTTCTTC	CASGPRYSGERFF
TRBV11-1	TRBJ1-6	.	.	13	TGTGCCGGCAGACGGACACTGGTTTCACCCCTCTACTTT	CAGRRTLVSPLYF
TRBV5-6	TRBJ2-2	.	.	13	TGTGCCAGCAGCTTCGCGATCACCGGGGAGCGGTTTTTT	CASSFAITGERFF
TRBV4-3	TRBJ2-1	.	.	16	TGCGCCAGCAGCCAAGATAGGTGCGGGTGTCACAATAAGCAGTTCTTC	CASSQDRCGCHNKQFF
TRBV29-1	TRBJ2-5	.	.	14	TGCACCTTTAGGATAGCATCGTTTCAAGAGACCCAGTGCTTC	CTFRIASFQETQCF
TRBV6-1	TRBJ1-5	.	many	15	TGTGCCAGCAGTCCATCTCGAGGGTATTACGTGCCCCAGCATTTT	CASSPSRGYYVPQHF
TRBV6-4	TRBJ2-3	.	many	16	TGTGCCAGCAGTGACTCACAGAGCGGGAGCACAGATACGCAGTATTTT	CASSDSQSGSTDTQYF
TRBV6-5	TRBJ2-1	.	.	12	TGCACCAGCAGCCGAGGAATCAATGAGCAGTTCTTC	CTSSRGINEQFF
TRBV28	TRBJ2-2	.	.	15	TGTCCCAGCACTTCAGTCCAGGGCCGATCCGGGGAGCTGTTTTTT	CPSTSVQGRSGELFF
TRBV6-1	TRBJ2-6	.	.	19	TGTGCCAGCAGAGCCTTACAGGGCAGGGGCCGCTCTGGGGCCAATGTCCTGACTTTC	CASRALQGRGRSGANVLTF
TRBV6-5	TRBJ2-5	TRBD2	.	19	TGTGCCAGCACACGGACGGGGTCGGTAGCGGGAGGGCCGTCAAAGACCCAATACTTC	CASTRTGSVAGGPSKTQYF